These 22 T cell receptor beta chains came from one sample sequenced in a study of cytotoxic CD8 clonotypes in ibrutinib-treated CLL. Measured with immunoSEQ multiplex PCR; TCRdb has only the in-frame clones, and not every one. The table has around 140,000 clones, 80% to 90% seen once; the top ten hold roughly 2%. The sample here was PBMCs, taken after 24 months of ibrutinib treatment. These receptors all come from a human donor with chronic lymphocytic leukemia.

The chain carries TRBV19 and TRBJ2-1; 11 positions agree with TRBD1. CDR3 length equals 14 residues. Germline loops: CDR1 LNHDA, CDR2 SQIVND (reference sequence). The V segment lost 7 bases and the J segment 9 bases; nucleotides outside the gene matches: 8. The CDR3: CASIPGQGVGEQFF. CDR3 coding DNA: TGTGCCAGTATCCCGGGACAGGGGGTCGGTGAGCAGTTCTTC.

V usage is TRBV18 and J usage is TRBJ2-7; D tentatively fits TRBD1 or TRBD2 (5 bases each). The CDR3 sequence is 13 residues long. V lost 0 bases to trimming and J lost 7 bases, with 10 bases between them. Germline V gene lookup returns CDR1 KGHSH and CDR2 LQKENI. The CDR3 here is CASSPPGTQEQYF. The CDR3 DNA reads TGTGCCAGCTCACCACCGGGGACGCAAGAGCAGTACTTC.

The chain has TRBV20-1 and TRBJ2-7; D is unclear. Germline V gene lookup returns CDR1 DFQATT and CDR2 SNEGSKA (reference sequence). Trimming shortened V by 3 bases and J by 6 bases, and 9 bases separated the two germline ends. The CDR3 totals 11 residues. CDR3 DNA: TGCAGTGCTAGCGGGCGGCGCGAGCAGTACTTC. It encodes CSASGRREQYF.

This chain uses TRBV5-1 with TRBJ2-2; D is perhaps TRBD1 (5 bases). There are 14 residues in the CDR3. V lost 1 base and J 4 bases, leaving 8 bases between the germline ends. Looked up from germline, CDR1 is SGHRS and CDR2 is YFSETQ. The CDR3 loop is CASSLQGATGELFF. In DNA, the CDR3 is TGCGCCAGCAGCTTGCAGGGTGCCACCGGGGAGCTGTTTTTT.

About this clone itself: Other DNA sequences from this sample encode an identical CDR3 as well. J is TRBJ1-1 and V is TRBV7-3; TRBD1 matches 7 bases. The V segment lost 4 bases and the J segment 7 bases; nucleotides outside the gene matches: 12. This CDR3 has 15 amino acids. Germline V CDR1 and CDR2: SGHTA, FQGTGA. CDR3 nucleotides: TGTGCCAGCAGCTCTTCAAATAGGGGGCTCAGTGAAGCTTTCTTT. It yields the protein CASSSSNRGLSEAFF.

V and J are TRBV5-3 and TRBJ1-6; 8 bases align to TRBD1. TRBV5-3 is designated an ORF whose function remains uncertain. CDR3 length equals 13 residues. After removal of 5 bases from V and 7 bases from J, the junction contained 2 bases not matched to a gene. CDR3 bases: TGTGCCAGAAGGGACAGGGTAAATTCACCCCTCCACTTT. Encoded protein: CARRDRVNSPLHF.

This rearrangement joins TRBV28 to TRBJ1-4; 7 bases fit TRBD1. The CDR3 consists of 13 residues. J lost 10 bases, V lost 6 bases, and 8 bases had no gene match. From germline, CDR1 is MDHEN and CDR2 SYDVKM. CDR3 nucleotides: TGTGCCAGCAGGGGGGGACAGCGTCCAAAACTGTTTTTT. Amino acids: CASRGGQRPKLFF.

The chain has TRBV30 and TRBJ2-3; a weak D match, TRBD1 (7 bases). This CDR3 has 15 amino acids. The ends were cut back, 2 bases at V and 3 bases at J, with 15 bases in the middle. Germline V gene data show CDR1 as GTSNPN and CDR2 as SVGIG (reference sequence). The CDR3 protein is CAWSRTGAGTDTQYF. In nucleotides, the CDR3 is TGTGCCTGGAGTAGAACAGGGGCGGGGACAGATACGCAGTATTTT. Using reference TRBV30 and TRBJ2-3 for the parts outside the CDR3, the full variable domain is SQTIHQWPATLVQPVGSPLSLECTVEGTSNPNLYWYRQAAGRGLQLLFYSVGIGQISSEVPQNLSASRPQDRQFILSSKKLLLSDSGFYLCAWSRTGAGTDTQYFGPGTRLTVL.

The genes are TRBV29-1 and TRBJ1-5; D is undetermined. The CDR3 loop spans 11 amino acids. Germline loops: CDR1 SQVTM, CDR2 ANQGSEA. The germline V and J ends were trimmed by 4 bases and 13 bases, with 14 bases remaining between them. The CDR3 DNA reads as TGCAGCGTTGTAGAGGGTAGGGATCAGCATTTT. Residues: CSVVEGRDQHF.

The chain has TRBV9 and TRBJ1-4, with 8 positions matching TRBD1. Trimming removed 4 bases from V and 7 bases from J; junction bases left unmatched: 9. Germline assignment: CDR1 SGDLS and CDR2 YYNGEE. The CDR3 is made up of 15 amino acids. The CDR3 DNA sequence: TGTGCCAGCAGCCTCACCGGGACAGGTCTTGAAAAACTGTTTTTT. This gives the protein CASSLTGTGLEKLFF.

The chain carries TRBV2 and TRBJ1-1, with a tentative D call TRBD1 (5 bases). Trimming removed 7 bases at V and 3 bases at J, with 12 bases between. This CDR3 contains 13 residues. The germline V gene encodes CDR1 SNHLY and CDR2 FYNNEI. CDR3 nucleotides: TGTGCCAGCAACCCGGAACAGGACACTGAAGCTTTCTTT. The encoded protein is CASNPEQDTEAFF. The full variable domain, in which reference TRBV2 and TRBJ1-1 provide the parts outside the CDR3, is EPEVTQTPSHQVTQMGQEVILRCVPISNHLYFYWYRQILGQKVEFLVSFYNNEISEKSEIFDDQFSVERPDGSNFTLKIRSTKLEDSAMYFCASNPEQDTEAFFGQGTRLTVV.

CDR3: CAISDPGTAGYTIYF. CDR3 DNA: TGTGCCATCAGTGATCCCGGGACAGCGGGGTACACCATATATTTT. The chain employs TRBV10-3 and TRBJ1-3, with 7 bases identical to TRBD1. CDR3 size: 15 residues. Losses at the gene ends were 3 bases for V and 8 bases for J; bases not matched to a gene: 10. Germline CDR1 is ENHRY and CDR2 is SYGVKD.

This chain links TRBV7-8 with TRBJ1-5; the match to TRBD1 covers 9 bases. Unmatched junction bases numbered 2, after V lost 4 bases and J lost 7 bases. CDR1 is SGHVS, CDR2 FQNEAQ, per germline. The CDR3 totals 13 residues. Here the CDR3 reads CASSSDRGQPQHF. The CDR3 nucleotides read TGTGCCAGCAGCTCGGACAGGGGACAGCCCCAGCATTTT.

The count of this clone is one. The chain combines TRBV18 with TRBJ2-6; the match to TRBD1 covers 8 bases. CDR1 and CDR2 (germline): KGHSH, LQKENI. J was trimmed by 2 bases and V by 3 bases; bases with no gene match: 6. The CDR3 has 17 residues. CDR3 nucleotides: TGTGCCAGCTCACCCGGACAGGGAAATCCTGGGGCCAACGTCCTGACTTTC. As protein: CASSPGQGNPGANVLTF.

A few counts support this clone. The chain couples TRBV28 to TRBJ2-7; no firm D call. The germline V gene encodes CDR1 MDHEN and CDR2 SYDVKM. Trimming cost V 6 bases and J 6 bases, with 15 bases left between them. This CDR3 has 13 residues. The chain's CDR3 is CASSIWLRTEQYF. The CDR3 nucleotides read TGTGCCAGCAGCATATGGTTGAGGACCGAGCAGTACTTC.

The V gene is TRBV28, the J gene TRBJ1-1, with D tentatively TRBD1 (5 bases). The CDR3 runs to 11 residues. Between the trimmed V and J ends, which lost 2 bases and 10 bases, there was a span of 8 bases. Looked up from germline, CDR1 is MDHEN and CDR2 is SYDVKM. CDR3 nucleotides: TGTGCCAGCAGTTTACCCAGGGCAGCTTTCTTT. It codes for CASSLPRAAFF.

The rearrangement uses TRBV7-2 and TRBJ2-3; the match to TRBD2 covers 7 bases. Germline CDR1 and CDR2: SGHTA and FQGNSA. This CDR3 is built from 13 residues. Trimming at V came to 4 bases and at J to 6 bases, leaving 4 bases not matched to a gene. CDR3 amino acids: CASSSVGGDTQYF. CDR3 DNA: TGTGCCAGCAGCTCGGTGGGGGGGGATACGCAGTATTTT.

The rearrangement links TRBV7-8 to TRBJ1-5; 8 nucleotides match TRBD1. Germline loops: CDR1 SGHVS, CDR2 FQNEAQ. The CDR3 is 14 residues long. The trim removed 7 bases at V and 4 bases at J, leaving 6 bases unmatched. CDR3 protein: CASNRGRENQPQHF. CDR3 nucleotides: TGTGCCAGCAACAGGGGGAGGGAAAATCAGCCCCAGCATTTT.

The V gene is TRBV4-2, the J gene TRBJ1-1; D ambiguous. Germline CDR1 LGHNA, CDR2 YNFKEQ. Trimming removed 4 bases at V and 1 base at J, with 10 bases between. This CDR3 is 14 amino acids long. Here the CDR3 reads CASSPIDGNTEAFF. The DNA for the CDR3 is TGTGCCAGCAGCCCCATTGATGGGAACACTGAAGCTTTCTTT.

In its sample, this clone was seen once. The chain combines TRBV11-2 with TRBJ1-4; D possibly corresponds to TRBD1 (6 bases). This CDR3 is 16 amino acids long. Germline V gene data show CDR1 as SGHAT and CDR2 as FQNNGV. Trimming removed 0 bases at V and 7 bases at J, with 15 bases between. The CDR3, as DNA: TGTGCCAGCAGCTTAGAGAGGGGGGGCTTGGGTGAAAAACTGTTTTTT. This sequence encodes CASSLERGGLGEKLFF. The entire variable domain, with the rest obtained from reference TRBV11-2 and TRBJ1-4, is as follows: EAGVAQSPRYKIIEKRQSVAFWCNPISGHATLYWYQQILGQGPKLLIQFQNNGVVDDSQLPKDRFSAERLKGVDSTLKIQPAKLEDSAVYLCASSLERGGLGEKLFFGSGTQLSVL.

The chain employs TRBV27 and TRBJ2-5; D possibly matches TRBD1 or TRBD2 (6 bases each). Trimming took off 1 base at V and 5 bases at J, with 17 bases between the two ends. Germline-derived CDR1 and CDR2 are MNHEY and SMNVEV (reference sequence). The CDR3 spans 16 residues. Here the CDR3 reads CASSLWRGAQGETQYF. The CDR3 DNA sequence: TGTGCCAGCAGTTTATGGAGGGGAGCGCAGGGGGAGACCCAGTACTTC.

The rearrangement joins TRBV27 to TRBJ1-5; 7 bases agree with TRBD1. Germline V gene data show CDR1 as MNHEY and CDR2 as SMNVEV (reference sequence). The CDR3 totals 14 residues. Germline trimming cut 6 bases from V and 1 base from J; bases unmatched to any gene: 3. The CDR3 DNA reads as TGTGCCAGCAGCCTGGACAGGAGCAATCAGCCCCAGCATTTT. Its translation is CASSLDRSNQPQHF.